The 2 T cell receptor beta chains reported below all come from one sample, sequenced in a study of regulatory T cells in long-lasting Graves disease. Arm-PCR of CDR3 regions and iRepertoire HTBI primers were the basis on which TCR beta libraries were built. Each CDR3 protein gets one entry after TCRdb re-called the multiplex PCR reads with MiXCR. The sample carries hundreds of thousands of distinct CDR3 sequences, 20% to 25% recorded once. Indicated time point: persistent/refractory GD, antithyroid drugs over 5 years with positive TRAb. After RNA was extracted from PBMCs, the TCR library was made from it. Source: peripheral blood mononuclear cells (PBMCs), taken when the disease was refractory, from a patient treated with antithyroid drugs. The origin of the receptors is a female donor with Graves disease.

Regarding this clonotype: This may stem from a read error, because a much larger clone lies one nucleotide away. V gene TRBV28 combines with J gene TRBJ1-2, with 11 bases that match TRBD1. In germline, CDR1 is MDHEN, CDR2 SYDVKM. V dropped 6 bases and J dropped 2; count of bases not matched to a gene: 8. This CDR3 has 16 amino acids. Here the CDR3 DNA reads TGTGCCAGCAGCCCCTGGACAGGGGGCGGGAACTATGGCTACACCTTC. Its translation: CASSPWTGGGNYGYTF.

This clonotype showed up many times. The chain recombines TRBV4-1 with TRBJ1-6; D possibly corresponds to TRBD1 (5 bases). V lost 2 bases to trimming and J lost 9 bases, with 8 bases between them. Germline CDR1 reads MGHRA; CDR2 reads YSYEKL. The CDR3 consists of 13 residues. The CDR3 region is CASSQQGFSPLHF. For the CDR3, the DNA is TGCGCCAGCAGCCAACAGGGATTTTCACCCCTCCACTTT.